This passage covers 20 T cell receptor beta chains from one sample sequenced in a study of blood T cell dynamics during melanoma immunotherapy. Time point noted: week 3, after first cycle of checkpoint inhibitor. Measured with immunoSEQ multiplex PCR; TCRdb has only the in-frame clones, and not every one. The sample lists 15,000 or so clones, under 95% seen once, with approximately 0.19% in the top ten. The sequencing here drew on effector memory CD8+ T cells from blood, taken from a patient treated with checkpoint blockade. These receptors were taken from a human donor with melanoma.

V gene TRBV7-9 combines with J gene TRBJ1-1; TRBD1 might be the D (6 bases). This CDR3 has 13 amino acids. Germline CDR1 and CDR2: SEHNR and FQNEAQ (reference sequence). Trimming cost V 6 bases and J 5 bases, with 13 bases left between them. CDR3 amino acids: CASRTPGATEAFF. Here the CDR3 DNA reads TGTGCCAGCAGGACCCCGGGGGCTACTGAAGCTTTCTTT.

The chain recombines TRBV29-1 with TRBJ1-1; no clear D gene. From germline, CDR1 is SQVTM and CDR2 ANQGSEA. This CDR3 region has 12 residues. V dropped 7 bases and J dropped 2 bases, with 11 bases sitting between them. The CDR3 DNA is TGCAGCGCCCTTTATCCCAACACTGAAGCTTTCTTT. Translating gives CSALYPNTEAFF.

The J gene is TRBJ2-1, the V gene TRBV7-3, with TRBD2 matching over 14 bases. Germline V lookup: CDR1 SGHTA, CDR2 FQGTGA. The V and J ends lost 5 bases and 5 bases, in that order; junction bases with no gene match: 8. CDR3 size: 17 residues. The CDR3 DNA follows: TGTGCCAGCAGCATCCCGACTAGCGGGAGGGGGGACAATGAGCAGTTCTTC. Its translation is CASSIPTSGRGDNEQFF. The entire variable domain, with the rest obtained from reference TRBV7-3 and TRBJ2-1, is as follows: GAGVSQTPSNKVTEKGKYVELRCDPISGHTALYWYRQSLGQGPEFLIYFQGTGAADDSGLPNDRFFAVRPEGSVSTLKIQRTERGDSAVYLCASSIPTSGRGDNEQFFGPGTRLTVL.

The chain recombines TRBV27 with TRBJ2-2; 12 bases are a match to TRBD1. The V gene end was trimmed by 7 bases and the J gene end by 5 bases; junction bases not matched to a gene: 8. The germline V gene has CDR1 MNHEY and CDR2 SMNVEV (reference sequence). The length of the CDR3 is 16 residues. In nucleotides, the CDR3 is TGTGCCAGCACCATTTGGGACAGGGGGCAAACCGGGGAGCTGTTTTTT. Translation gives CASTIWDRGQTGELFF.

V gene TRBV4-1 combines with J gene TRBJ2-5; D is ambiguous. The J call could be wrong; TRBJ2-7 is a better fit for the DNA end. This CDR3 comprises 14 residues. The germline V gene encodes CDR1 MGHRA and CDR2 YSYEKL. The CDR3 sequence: CASSQVQSSYEQYF. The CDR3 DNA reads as TGCGCCAGCAGCCAAGTACAGAGCTCCTACGAGCAGTACTTC.

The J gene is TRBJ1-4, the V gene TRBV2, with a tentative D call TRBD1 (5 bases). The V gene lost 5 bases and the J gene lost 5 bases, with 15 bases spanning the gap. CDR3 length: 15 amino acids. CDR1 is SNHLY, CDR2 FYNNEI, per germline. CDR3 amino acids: CASSPWGGLNEKLFF. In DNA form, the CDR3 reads TGTGCCAGCAGTCCCTGGGGGGGATTGAATGAAAAACTGTTTTTT.

As DNA, the CDR3 is TGCAGCGTTGACACGGGGCTTGGGGAAAAACTGTTTTTT. Its translation is CSVDTGLGEKLFF. V usage is TRBV29-1 and J usage is TRBJ1-4; D possibly corresponds to TRBD1 (5 bases). Germline CDR1 is SQVTM and CDR2 is ANQGSEA. The CDR3 has 13 residues. The V end was cut by 3 bases, the J end by 8 bases, with 13 bases between.

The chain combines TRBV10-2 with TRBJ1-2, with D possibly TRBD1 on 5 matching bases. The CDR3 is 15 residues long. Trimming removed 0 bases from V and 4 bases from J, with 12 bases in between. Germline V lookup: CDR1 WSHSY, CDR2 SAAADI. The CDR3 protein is CASSESGQGGYGYTF. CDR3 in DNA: TGCGCCAGCAGTGAGTCGGGGCAGGGAGGCTATGGCTACACCTTC.

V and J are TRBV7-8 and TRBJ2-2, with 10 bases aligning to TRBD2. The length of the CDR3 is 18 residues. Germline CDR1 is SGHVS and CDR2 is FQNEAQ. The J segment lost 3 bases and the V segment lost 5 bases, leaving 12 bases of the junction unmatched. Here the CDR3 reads CASSPYASGSMYTGELFF. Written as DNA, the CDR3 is TGTGCCAGCAGCCCCTATGCTAGCGGGAGTATGTACACCGGGGAGCTGTTTTTT.

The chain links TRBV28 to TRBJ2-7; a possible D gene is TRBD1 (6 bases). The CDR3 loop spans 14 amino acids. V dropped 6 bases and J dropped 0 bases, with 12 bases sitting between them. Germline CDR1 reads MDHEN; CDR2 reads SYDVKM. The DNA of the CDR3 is TGTGCCAGCAGGAGCCGGGACAACTCCTACGAGCAGTACTTC. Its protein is CASRSRDNSYEQYF.

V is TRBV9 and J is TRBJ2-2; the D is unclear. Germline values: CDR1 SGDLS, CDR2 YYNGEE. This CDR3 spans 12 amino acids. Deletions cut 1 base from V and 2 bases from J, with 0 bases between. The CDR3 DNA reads TGTGCCAGCAGCGTAAACACCGGGGAGCTGTTTTTT. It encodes CASSVNTGELFF.

CDR3 bases: TGTGCCAGCAGACTCCGGACTAGCGTCTGGTCCGGGGAGCTGTTTTTT. As protein: CASRLRTSVWSGELFF. The V gene is TRBV6-6, the J gene TRBJ2-2; TRBD2 aligns across 9 bases. The V segment lost 6 bases and the J segment 6 bases; nucleotides outside the gene matches: 11. The germline V gene has CDR1 MNHNY and CDR2 SVGAGI (reference sequence). The CDR3 is 16 amino acids.

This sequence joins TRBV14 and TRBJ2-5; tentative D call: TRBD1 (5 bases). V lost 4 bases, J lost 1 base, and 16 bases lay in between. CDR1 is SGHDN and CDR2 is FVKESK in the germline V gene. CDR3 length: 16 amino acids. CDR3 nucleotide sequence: TGTGCCAGCAGCCGAGTAGGGGCGGATCTCCAAGAGACCCAGTACTTC. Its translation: CASSRVGADLQETQYF.

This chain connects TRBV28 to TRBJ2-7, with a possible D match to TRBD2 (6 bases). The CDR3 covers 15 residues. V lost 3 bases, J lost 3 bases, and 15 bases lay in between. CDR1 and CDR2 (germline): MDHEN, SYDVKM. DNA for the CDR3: TGTGCCAGCAGTTTGGCCGCAGGGACTGTCTACGAGCAGTACTTC. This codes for CASSLAAGTVYEQYF.

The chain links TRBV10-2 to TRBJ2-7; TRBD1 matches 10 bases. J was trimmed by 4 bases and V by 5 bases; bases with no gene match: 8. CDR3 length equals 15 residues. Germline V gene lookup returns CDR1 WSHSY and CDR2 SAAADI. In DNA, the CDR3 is TGCGCCAGCAGTACAACGGGACAGGGGCTTTACGAGCAGTACTTC. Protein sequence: CASSTTGQGLYEQYF.

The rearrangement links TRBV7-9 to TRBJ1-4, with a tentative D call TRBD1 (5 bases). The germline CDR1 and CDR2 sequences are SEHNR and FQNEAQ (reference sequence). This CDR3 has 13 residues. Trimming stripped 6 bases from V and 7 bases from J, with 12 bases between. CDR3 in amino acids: CASRIGASEKLFF. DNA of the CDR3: TGTGCCAGCAGAATCGGGGCAAGTGAAAAACTGTTTTTT.

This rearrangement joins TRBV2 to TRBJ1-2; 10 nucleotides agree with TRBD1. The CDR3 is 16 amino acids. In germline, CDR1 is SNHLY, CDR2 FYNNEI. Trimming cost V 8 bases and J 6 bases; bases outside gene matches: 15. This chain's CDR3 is CASSTGTGAGSHGYTF. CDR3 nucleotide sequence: TGTGCCAGCTCCACCGGGACAGGGGCAGGTTCTCATGGCTACACCTTC.

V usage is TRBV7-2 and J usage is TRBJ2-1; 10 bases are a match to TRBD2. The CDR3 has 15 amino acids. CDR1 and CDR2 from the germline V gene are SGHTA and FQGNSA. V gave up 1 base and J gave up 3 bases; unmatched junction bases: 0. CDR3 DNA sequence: TGTGCCAGCAGCTTAGGGACTAGCGGCTACAATGAGCAGTTCTTC. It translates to CASSLGTSGYNEQFF. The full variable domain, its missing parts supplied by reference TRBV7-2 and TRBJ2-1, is GAGVSQSPSNKVTEKGKDVELRCDPISGHTALYWYRQSLGQGLEFLIYFQGNSAPDKSGLPSDRFSAERTGGSVSTLTIQRTQQEDSAVYLCASSLGTSGYNEQFFGPGTRLTVL.

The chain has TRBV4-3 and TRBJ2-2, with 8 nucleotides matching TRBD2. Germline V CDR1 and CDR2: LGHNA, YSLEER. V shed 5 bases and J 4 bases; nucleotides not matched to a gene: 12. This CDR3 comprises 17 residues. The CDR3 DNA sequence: TGCGCCAGCAGCGACCCAACAGCGGGAGAGTTCACCGGGGAGCTGTTTTTT. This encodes CASSDPTAGEFTGELFF.

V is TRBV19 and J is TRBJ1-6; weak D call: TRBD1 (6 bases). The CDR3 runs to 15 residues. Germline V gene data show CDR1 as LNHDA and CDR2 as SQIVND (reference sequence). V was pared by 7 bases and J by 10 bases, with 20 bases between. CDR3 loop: CASIGTQGGGSPLHF. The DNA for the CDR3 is TGTGCCAGTATTGGGACACAGGGAGGAGGGTCACCCCTCCACTTT.